These 6 T cell receptor beta chains originate from one sample sequenced in a study of cytomegalovirus exposure and HLA in healthy donors. Primers: 60 Vbeta forward and 13 Jbeta reverse. Assay: immunoSEQ multiplex PCR; the TCRdb copy retains only in-frame clones and omits some. The table includes 200,000 or so clones, 84% detected once. The specimen sequenced was PBMCs. The receptor source for this set is a boy aged 5-17 years in good health and CMV-seronegative.

V usage is TRBV4-1 and J usage is TRBJ2-2, with 7 bases lining up with TRBD2. V lost 2 bases and J lost 5; bases outside the gene matches: 11. Germline CDR1 and CDR2: MGHRA and YSYEKL. The CDR3 spans 17 residues. This CDR3 is CASSQLNRGSLTGELFF. In DNA form, the CDR3 reads TGCGCCAGCAGCCAATTAAATCGCGGGAGTTTAACCGGGGAGCTGTTTTTT.

The chain joins TRBV5-1 to TRBJ1-1; D not resolved. CDR3 length: 14 residues. The germline V and J ends were trimmed by 0 bases and 0 bases, with 6 bases remaining between them. Germline CDR1 is SGHRS and CDR2 is YFSETQ. In DNA form, the CDR3 reads TGCGCCAGCAGCTTGGCTATTTTGAACACTGAAGCTTTCTTT. Protein: CASSLAILNTEAFF.

The chain employs TRBV11-2 and TRBJ1-5; no reliable D call. Trimming took off 5 bases at V and 6 bases at J, with 14 bases between the two ends. The CDR3 is 14 amino acids. Germline V lookup: CDR1 SGHAT, CDR2 FQNNGV. The CDR3 is CASSPVSPSQPQHF. The CDR3 nucleotides are TGTGCCAGCAGCCCGGTGTCCCCTAGTCAGCCCCAGCATTTT. Based on the CDR3 plus reference TRBV11-2 and TRBJ1-5, the full variable domain is EAGVAQSPRYKIIEKRQSVAFWCNPISGHATLYWYQQILGQGPKLLIQFQNNGVVDDSQLPKDRFSAERLKGVDSTLKIQPAKLEDSAVYLCASSPVSPSQPQHFGDGTRLSIL.

The V gene is TRBV29-1, the J gene TRBJ2-3; D is possibly TRBD1 (6 bases). Deletions cut 0 bases from V and 4 bases from J, with 11 bases between. The germline gives CDR1 SQVTM, CDR2 ANQGSEA. The CDR3 length is 14 residues. In DNA form, the CDR3 reads TGCAGCGTTGAAGATCTGTACAGGGCAGATACGCAGTATTTT. It specifies CSVEDLYRADTQYF.

The chain couples TRBV19 to TRBJ2-6; TRBD1 agrees at 7 bases. Germline-derived CDR1 and CDR2 are LNHDA and SQIVND (reference sequence). The V gene end was trimmed by 6 bases and the J gene end by 1 base; junction bases not matched to a gene: 6. The CDR3 has 16 amino acids. The CDR3 protein is CASSLDRESGANVLTF. The CDR3 DNA sequence: TGTGCCAGTAGCCTCGACAGGGAATCTGGGGCCAACGTCCTGACTTTC.

This sequence joins TRBV27 and TRBJ1-4; no reliable D call. The germline V gene has CDR1 MNHEY and CDR2 SMNVEV (reference sequence). The CDR3 is made up of 14 amino acids. Trimming took off 10 bases at V and 0 bases at J, with 12 bases between the two ends. In DNA form, the CDR3 reads TGTGCCACCAAAGGCCAGGCAACTAATGAAAAACTGTTTTTT. Protein product: CATKGQATNEKLFF.